A single sample is the source of the 12 T cell receptor beta chains below, sequenced in a study of blood T cell repertoires in COVID-19. Assay used: immunoSEQ multiplex PCR; TCRdb lists only in-frame clones, some missing. The repertoire holds 55,000 to 95,000 clones, with about 82% as singletons. Sequencing input: peripheral blood. Source of these receptors: a woman aged 60-70 years with acute or convalescent COVID-19.

The chain couples TRBV28 to TRBJ2-2, with 9 nucleotides matching TRBD1. This CDR3 has 14 amino acids. Germline trimming cut 7 bases from V and 2 bases from J; bases unmatched to any gene: 2. Germline V gives CDR1 MDHEN, CDR2 SYDVKM. The CDR3 loop is CASNTGGNTGELFF. DNA of the CDR3: TGTGCCAGCAATACAGGGGGCAACACCGGGGAGCTGTTTTTT.

J is TRBJ1-6 and V is TRBV3-1 (or the pseudogene TRBV3-2); the D is unclear. The length of the CDR3 is 14 residues. Per the germline V gene, CDR1 is LGHDT and CDR2 is YNNKEL (reference sequence). V was cut by 3 bases and J by 7 bases, with 10 bases left in between. This CDR3 is CASSQGQANSPLHF. The CDR3 region has the DNA TGTGCCAGCAGCCAGGGCCAGGCAAATTCACCCCTCCACTTT.

This rearrangement joins TRBV9 to TRBJ2-1; 12 bases are shared with TRBD2. V shed 3 bases and J 0 bases; nucleotides not matched to a gene: 1. This CDR3 contains 16 residues. Per the germline V gene, CDR1 is SGDLS and CDR2 is YYNGEE. For the CDR3, the DNA is TGTGCCAGCAGCGCGACTAGCGGGAGCTCCTACAATGAGCAGTTCTTC. Translating gives CASSATSGSSYNEQFF.

The chain couples TRBV3-1 (or the pseudogene TRBV3-2) to TRBJ2-7; 11 bases are a match to TRBD2. V shed 0 bases and J 12 bases; nucleotides not matched to a gene: 10. CDR1 is LGHDT, CDR2 YNNKEL, per germline (reference sequence). This CDR3 is built from 15 residues. DNA for the CDR3: TGTGCCAGCAGCCAAGAAAATTGGGTTAGCGGGAGGGTGTACTTC. Its protein is CASSQENWVSGRVYF.

J is TRBJ2-2 and V is TRBV7-9, with D hard to call. This CDR3 has 15 residues. CDR1 SEHNR and CDR2 FQNEAQ come from the germline V gene (reference sequence). V was clipped by 0 bases and J by 0 bases, with 5 bases between them. The CDR3 loop reads CASSLAQSNTGELFF. The CDR3 bases are TGTGCCAGCAGCTTAGCACAGTCGAACACCGGGGAGCTGTTTTTT.

This clone has just a few counts. This chain connects TRBV12-3 or TRBV12-4 to TRBJ1-2, with 7 bases aligning to TRBD1. The CDR3 length is 13 residues. V dropped 6 bases and J dropped 7; count of bases not matched to a gene: 8. In DNA, the CDR3 is TGTGCCAGCAGGGAGGACAGGTTCGGTGGCTACACCTTC. Its protein product is CASREDRFGGYTF.

The chain carries TRBV7-9 and TRBJ1-4; 10 bases are a match to TRBD1. The germline V gene encodes CDR1 SEHNR and CDR2 FQNEAQ (reference sequence). The CDR3 has 15 amino acids. V trimming: 6 bases; J trimming: 3 bases; junction bases outside the gene matches: 4. The CDR3 nucleotides read TGTGCCAGCAGTCCCGGACAGGGGGCTAATGAAAAACTGTTTTTT. This gives the protein CASSPGQGANEKLFF.

The chain carries TRBV3-1 (or the pseudogene TRBV3-2) and TRBJ2-2; 7 bases agree with TRBD1. V was pared by 5 bases and J by 7 bases, with 4 bases of the junction left unmatched. CDR1 and CDR2 from the germline V gene are LGHDT and YNNKEL (reference sequence). The CDR3 loop spans 13 amino acids. The CDR3 bases are TGTGCCAGCAGCATACAGGGGATCGGGGAGCTGTTTTTT. Its protein is CASSIQGIGELFF.

This sequence joins TRBV27 and TRBJ1-2; D possibly corresponds to TRBD1 (5 bases). The CDR3 is 14 amino acids. Germline V gives CDR1 MNHEY, CDR2 SMNVEV (reference sequence). V lost 5 bases, J lost 4 bases, and 14 bases lay in between. The CDR3 DNA sequence: TGTGCCAGCAGTCCTCTTCAGGGAACCTATGGCTACACCTTC. Its translation is CASSPLQGTYGYTF.

V and J are TRBV7-9 and TRBJ1-1, with D possibly being TRBD1 (5 bases). This CDR3 region has 15 residues. Between the trimmed V and J ends, which lost 0 bases and 4 bases, there was a span of 12 bases. Looked up from germline, CDR1 is SEHNR and CDR2 is FQNEAQ (reference sequence). CDR3 DNA sequence: TGTGCCAGCAGCTTAGCTGGGGGGGATGGCACTGAAGCTTTCTTT. Translating gives CASSLAGGDGTEAFF. Combining the CDR3 with reference TRBV7-9 and TRBJ1-1 gives the whole variable domain DTGVSQNPRHKITKRGQNVTFRCDPISEHNRLYWYRQTLGQGPEFLTYFQNEAQLEKSRLLSDRFSAERPKGSFSTLEIQRTEQGDSAMYLCASSLAGGDGTEAFFGQGTRLTVV.

The chain has TRBV7-9 and TRBJ2-7; 10 nucleotides agree with TRBD2. From germline, CDR1 is SEHNR and CDR2 FQNEAQ (reference sequence). CDR3 size: 15 residues. V lost 1 base to trimming and J lost 1 base; unmatched junction nucleotides: 1. The CDR3 DNA is TGTGCCAGCAGCTTAGAACTAGCGGGGTCCTACGAGCAGTACTTC. This codes for CASSLELAGSYEQYF.

The chain links TRBV6-2 or TRBV6-3 to TRBJ1-5; no clear D. The CDR3 totals 15 residues. The V end lost 4 bases, the J end lost 2 bases, and 12 bases lay between the germline ends. The germline V gene encodes CDR1 MNHEY and CDR2 SVGEGT. The CDR3 bases are TGTGCCAGCAGTTCCGCAGCAGGTCGCAATCAGCCCCAGCATTTT. Protein product: CASSSAAGRNQPQHF.